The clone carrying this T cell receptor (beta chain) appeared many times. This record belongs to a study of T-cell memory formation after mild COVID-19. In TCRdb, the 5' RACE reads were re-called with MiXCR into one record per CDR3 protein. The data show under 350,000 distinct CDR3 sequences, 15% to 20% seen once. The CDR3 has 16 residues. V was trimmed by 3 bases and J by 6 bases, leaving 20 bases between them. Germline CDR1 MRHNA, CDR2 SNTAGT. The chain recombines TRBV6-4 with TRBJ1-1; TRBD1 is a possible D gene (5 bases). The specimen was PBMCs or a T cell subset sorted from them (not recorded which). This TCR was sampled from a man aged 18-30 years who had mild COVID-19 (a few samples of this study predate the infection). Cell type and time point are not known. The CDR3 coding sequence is TGTGCCAGCAGTGAAGGAGAAGGGGCCGGGCACGCTGAAGCTTTCTTT. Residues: CASSEGEGAGHAEAFF.